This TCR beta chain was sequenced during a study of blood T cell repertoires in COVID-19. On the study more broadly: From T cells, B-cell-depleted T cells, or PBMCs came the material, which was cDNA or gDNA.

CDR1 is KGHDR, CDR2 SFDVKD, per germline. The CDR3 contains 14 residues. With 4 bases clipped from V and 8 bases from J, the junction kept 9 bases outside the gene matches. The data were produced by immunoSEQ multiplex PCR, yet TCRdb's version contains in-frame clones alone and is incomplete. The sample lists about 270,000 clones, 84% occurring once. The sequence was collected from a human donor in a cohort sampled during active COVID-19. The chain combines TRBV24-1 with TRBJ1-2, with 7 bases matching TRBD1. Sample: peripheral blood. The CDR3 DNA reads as TGTGCCACCAGTGACAGGGGGACAAATGGCGGCTACACCTTC. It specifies CATSDRGTNGGYTF.